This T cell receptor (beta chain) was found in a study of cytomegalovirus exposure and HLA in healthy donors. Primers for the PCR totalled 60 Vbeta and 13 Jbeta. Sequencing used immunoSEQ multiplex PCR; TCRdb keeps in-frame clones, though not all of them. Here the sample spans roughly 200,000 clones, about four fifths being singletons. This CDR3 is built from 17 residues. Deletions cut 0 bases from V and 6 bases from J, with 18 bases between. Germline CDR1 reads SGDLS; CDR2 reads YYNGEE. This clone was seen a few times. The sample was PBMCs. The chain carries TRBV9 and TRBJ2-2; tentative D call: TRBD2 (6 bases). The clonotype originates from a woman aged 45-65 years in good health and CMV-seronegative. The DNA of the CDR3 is TGTGCCAGCAGCGTAGTGGGACTTCGGGCGTCCCCCGGGGAGCTGTTTTTT. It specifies CASSVVGLRASPGELFF. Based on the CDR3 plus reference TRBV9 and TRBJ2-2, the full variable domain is DSGVTQTPKHLITATGQRVTLRCSPRSGDLSVYWYQQSLDQGLQFLIQYYNGEERAKGNILERFSAQQFPDLHSELNLSSLELGDSALYFCASSVVGLRASPGELFFGEGSRLTVL.